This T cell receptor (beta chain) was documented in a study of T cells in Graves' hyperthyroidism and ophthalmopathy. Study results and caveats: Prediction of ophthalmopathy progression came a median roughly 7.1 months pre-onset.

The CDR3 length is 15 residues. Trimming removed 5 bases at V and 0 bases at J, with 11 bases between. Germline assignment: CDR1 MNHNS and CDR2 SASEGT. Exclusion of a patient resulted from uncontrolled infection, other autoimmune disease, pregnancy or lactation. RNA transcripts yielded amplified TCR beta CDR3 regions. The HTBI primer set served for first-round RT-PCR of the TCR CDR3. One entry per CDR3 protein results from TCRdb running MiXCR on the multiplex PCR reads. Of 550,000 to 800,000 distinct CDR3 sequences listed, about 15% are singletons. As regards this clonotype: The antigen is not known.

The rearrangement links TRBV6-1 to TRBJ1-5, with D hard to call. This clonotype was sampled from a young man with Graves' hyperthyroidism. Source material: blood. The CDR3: CASSSRDHSNQPQHF. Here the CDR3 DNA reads TGTGCCAGCAGTAGCCGGGATCATAGCAATCAGCCCCAGCATTTT.